This passage covers 26 T cell receptor beta chains from one sample sequenced in a study of T cell responses to AZD1222 COVID-19 vaccine. Libraries were prepared by immunoSEQ multiplex PCR; TCRdb keeps only in-frame clonotypes and omits some of them. The table includes some 39,000 clones, roughly 88% detected once. The sample consisted of peripheral blood, taken 28 days after the second AZD1222 dose. The origin of the receptors is an adult who received the AZD1222 COVID-19 vaccine.

This chain connects TRBV9 to TRBJ1-6; no clear D. Germline V lookup: CDR1 SGDLS, CDR2 YYNGEE. V lost 0 bases to trimming and J lost 7 bases, with 14 bases between them. The CDR3 is 16 amino acids. DNA of the CDR3: TGTGCCAGCAGCGTAGCCCCCGGGTATCGAAATTCACCCCTCCACTTT. Translated, it gives CASSVAPGYRNSPLHF.

The chain recombines TRBV9 with TRBJ1-6; TRBD1 agrees at 7 bases. The J segment lost 6 bases and the V segment lost 0 bases, leaving 3 bases of the junction unmatched. The CDR3 has 15 amino acids. Germline CDR1 reads SGDLS; CDR2 reads YYNGEE. The CDR3 DNA reads as TGTGCCAGCAGCGTAGAGGGGACAGCTAATTCACCCCTCCACTTT. This encodes CASSVEGTANSPLHF.

This chain uses TRBV12-3 or TRBV12-4 with TRBJ2-7; TRBD1 might be the D (7 bases). The CDR3 contains 13 residues. V lost 4 bases to trimming and J lost 6 bases, with 13 bases between them. The CDR3 spells CASSSRQGGEQYF. The CDR3 DNA reads as TGTGCCAGCAGTTCGCGACAGGGAGGCGAGCAGTACTTC.

Here the CDR3 reads CAWSSKGASYEQYF. In nucleotides, the CDR3 is TGTGCCTGGAGTTCTAAGGGGGCATCCTACGAGCAGTACTTC. The genes are TRBV30 and TRBJ2-7; the match to TRBD1 covers 7 bases. CDR3 size: 14 residues. Germline V gene data show CDR1 as GTSNPN and CDR2 as SVGIG (reference sequence). The V gene end was trimmed by 2 bases and the J gene end by 1 base; junction bases not matched to a gene: 5.

The chain has TRBV5-1 and TRBJ1-5; TRBD1 is a possible D gene (5 bases). The CDR3 totals 15 residues. CDR1 is SGHRS, CDR2 YFSETQ, per germline. V dropped 4 bases and J dropped 0 bases, with 11 bases sitting between them. The CDR3 is CASSPDSYSNQPQHF. CDR3 nucleotides: TGCGCCAGCAGCCCTGACAGCTATAGCAATCAGCCCCAGCATTTT.

This chain joins TRBV30 and TRBJ1-1; D unresolved. The germline gives CDR1 GTSNPN, CDR2 SVGIG (reference sequence). CDR3 size: 14 residues. V was cut by 5 bases and J by 4 bases, with 17 bases left in between. The CDR3 reads CAWGRAAGGTEAFF. The CDR3 DNA is TGTGCCTGGGGGAGGGCTGCGGGCGGCACTGAAGCTTTCTTT.

The table lists this clone with a count of one. V and J are TRBV5-1 and TRBJ1-2; D might be TRBD1 (6 bases). Trimming left V 3 bases short and J 2 bases short, with 11 bases between. The germline gives CDR1 SGHRS, CDR2 YFSETQ. The CDR3 consists of 14 residues. The DNA of the CDR3 is TGCGCCAGCAGCTCCCCGGGACAAAACTATGGCTACACCTTC. Protein: CASSSPGQNYGYTF.

The V gene is TRBV27, the J gene TRBJ2-2; no definite D call. CDR1 is MNHEY, CDR2 SMNVEV, per germline (reference sequence). There are 12 residues in the CDR3. The V end lost 3 bases, the J end lost 3 bases, and 2 bases lay between the germline ends. Here the CDR3 DNA reads TGTGCCAGCAGTTTTTACACCGGGGAGCTGTTTTTT. This codes for CASSFYTGELFF.

The chain employs TRBV6-1 and TRBJ1-5, with 8 bases lining up with TRBD1. V gave up 3 bases and J gave up 1 base; unmatched junction bases: 2. This CDR3 spans 15 amino acids. The germline CDR1 and CDR2 sequences are MNHNS and SASEGT. The CDR3 coding sequence is TGTGCCAGCAGTGATAGACAGGGGAGCAATCAGCCCCAGCATTTT. Amino acids: CASSDRQGSNQPQHF.

This chain links TRBV20-1 with TRBJ2-5; 12 bases agree with TRBD2. The J segment lost 5 bases and the V segment lost 3 bases, leaving 13 bases of the junction unmatched. Germline V gene lookup returns CDR1 DFQATT and CDR2 SNEGSKA (reference sequence). The CDR3 is 17 amino acids. The CDR3 DNA reads as TGCAGTGCTAGTCTCGCTAGCGGGGGGGTAATTGGGGAGACCCAGTACTTC. Protein sequence: CSASLASGGVIGETQYF.

V and J are TRBV7-9 and TRBJ1-2, with D hard to call. The ends were cut back, 5 bases at V and 5 bases at J, with 12 bases in the middle. The CDR3 has 13 amino acids. Germline CDR1 SEHNR, CDR2 FQNEAQ (reference sequence). The CDR3 DNA reads as TGTGCCAGCAGCCCTGGCTCTTTTTATGGCTACACCTTC. It encodes CASSPGSFYGYTF.

The J gene is TRBJ2-6, the V gene TRBV15; D unresolved. This CDR3 region has 18 residues. In germline, CDR1 is LNHNV, CDR2 YYDKDF (reference sequence). V gave up 5 bases and J gave up 2 bases, with 19 bases separating them. The CDR3: CATSSTGRTSTGANVLTF. The CDR3 DNA sequence: TGTGCCACCAGCTCGACTGGACGGACGAGCACTGGGGCCAACGTCCTGACTTTC.

This chain joins TRBV28 and TRBJ1-3; D is ambiguous. Germline lookup yields CDR1 MDHEN and CDR2 SYDVKM. V gave up 5 bases and J gave up 0 bases, with 14 bases separating them. This CDR3 is built from 16 residues. In nucleotides, the CDR3 is TGTGCCAGCAGTCAACCAACAACATTCTCTGGAAACACCATATATTTT. Protein sequence: CASSQPTTFSGNTIYF. The full variable domain, rest sourced from reference TRBV28 and TRBJ1-3, is DVKVTQSSRYLVKRTGEKVFLECVQDMDHENMFWYRQDPGLGLRLIYFSYDVKMKEKGDIPEGYSVSREKKERFSLILESASTNQTSMYLCASSQPTTFSGNTIYFGEGSWLTVV.

In this sample, this clone turned up once. V gene TRBV27 combines with J gene TRBJ1-2, with a tentative D call TRBD1 (6 bases). The CDR3 runs 15 residues. V lost 8 bases and J 4 bases, leaving 20 bases between the germline ends. From germline, CDR1 is MNHEY and CDR2 SMNVEV (reference sequence). The CDR3 protein is CASGQYGRETYGYTF. For the CDR3, the DNA is TGTGCCAGCGGACAGTACGGCCGGGAAACCTATGGCTACACCTTC.

The chain carries TRBV7-8 and TRBJ1-5, with 10 bases identical to TRBD1. CDR1 is SGHVS and CDR2 is FQNEAQ in the germline V gene. The length of the CDR3 is 16 residues. J was trimmed by 4 bases and V by 6 bases; bases with no gene match: 9. CDR3 amino acids: CASSRRDRGENQPQHF. The CDR3 region has the DNA TGTGCCAGCAGTCGCCGGGACAGGGGAGAGAATCAGCCCCAGCATTTT.

This sequence joins TRBV4-3 and TRBJ1-3, with a possible D match to TRBD1 (5 bases). CDR3 length: 16 residues. Trimming took off 0 bases at V and 4 bases at J, with 13 bases between the two ends. The V gene's germline CDR1 is LGHNA and CDR2 YSLEER. CDR3 residues: CASSQDSGMRGNTIYF. CDR3 nucleotide sequence: TGCGCCAGCAGCCAAGATTCAGGGATGAGAGGAAACACCATATATTTT.

The genes are TRBV3-1 (or the pseudogene TRBV3-2) and TRBJ2-3; the D call may be TRBD1 or TRBD2 (5 bases each). This CDR3 has 17 amino acids. With 4 bases removed from V and 0 bases from J, the gap between germline ends came to 17 bases. Germline V gene lookup returns CDR1 LGHDT and CDR2 YNNKEL (reference sequence). The CDR3 reads CASSPYDRDPSTDTQYF. The CDR3, as DNA: TGTGCCAGCAGCCCTTACGACCGGGACCCGAGCACAGATACGCAGTATTTT.

This clone turned up a few times. V and J are TRBV28 and TRBJ1-2; D ambiguous. Germline CDR1 reads MDHEN; CDR2 reads SYDVKM. This CDR3 has 12 residues. V was cut by 8 bases and J by 8 bases, with 15 bases left in between. CDR3 nucleotides: TGTGCCAGCCTCTCGGGGTGGCGGGGCTACACCTTC. Its translation is CASLSGWRGYTF.

CDR3 region: CASSQVDMGILSNEKLFF. CDR3 in DNA: TGCGCCAGCAGCCAGGTAGACATGGGGATACTCTCTAATGAAAAACTGTTTTTT. The chain employs TRBV4-1 and TRBJ1-4; D gene uncertain. Germline V lookup: CDR1 MGHRA, CDR2 YSYEKL. The V end lost 3 bases, the J end lost 3 bases, and 20 bases lay between the germline ends. This CDR3 has 18 residues.

The V call is TRBV11-2, the J call TRBJ1-1; no clear D gene. This CDR3 region has 14 residues. Germline values: CDR1 SGHAT, CDR2 FQNNGV. V was clipped by 3 bases and J by 4 bases, with 12 bases between them. For the CDR3, the DNA is TGTGCCAGCAGCTTGGGAGGTCTGTCCACTGAAGCTTTCTTT. Translation: CASSLGGLSTEAFF.

The chain links TRBV6-5 to TRBJ1-1; D gene unclear. Per germline, CDR1 MNHEY and CDR2 SVGAGI. CDR3 size: 12 residues. V lost 7 bases and J lost 4, with 10 bases in between. The DNA for the CDR3 is TGTGCCAGCATCCAGGCTGGCACTGAAGCTTTCTTT. Translating gives CASIQAGTEAFF.

The chain joins TRBV2 to TRBJ1-3, with 9 positions matching TRBD1. The V segment lost 6 bases and the J segment 1 base; nucleotides outside the gene matches: 4. The CDR3 is made up of 15 amino acids. CDR1 and CDR2 from the germline V gene are SNHLY and FYNNEI. In nucleotides, the CDR3 is TGTGCCAGCAGCGACAGGGGGTCTTCTGGAAACACCATATATTTT. Amino acids: CASSDRGSSGNTIYF.

This chain connects TRBV2 to TRBJ1-5; TRBD1 matches 9 bases. Per the germline V gene, CDR1 is SNHLY and CDR2 is FYNNEI. The junction had 7 bases not matched to a gene; V was cut back by 7 bases and J by 3 bases. The CDR3 runs to 15 residues. The CDR3 loop is CASNPGQGSNQPQHF. The DNA for the CDR3 is TGTGCCAGCAATCCGGGACAGGGTTCCAATCAGCCCCAGCATTTT.

The V call is TRBV5-1, the J call TRBJ2-1; D gene ambiguous. This CDR3 region has 16 residues. Per germline, CDR1 SGHRS and CDR2 YFSETQ. V lost 0 bases and J lost 9, with 19 bases in between. CDR3 amino acids: CASSLGTSGVVGEQFF. The CDR3 DNA reads as TGCGCCAGCAGCTTGGGTACATCGGGTGTCGTGGGTGAGCAGTTCTTC.

The chain joins TRBV29-1 to TRBJ1-5, with a possible D match to TRBD1 (6 bases). The CDR3 runs 12 residues. Germline CDR1 is SQVTM and CDR2 is ANQGSEA. V lost 6 bases and J lost 4, with 10 bases in between. CDR3 region: CSVSGQNQPQHF. Here the CDR3 DNA reads TGCAGCGTCTCTGGACAGAATCAGCCCCAGCATTTT.

The CDR3 nucleotides read TGTGCCAGCAGCCACGGTGGTGAGCAGTTCTTC. Translated, it gives CASSHGGEQFF. The chain uses TRBV7-9 and TRBJ2-1; D remains ambiguous. Germline CDR1 is SEHNR and CDR2 is FQNEAQ (reference sequence). This CDR3 region has 11 residues. Trimming shortened V by 5 bases and J by 9 bases, and 8 bases separated the two germline ends.